The clone carrying this TCR beta chain was picked up a small number of times. Methods used by the authors: It was from reference gene primer amplification that nucleated cell counts were estimated. Sequenced by immunoSEQ multiplex PCR; TCRdb stores in-frame clones only, minus some. V, J and clone size derive from that table, while D and trimming were established from the DNA sequence. The sample consists of roughly 160,000 clones, approximately 87% of them appearing once. This entry comes from a study of blood T cell repertoires in COVID-19. About the research overall: Collection of acute and convalescent COVID-19 samples took place in the United States, Italy and Spain. Sample material is recorded as cDNA or gDNA derived from T cells, B-cell-depleted T cells, or PBMCs.

The V gene end was trimmed by 0 bases and the J gene end by 5 bases; junction bases not matched to a gene: 13. The germline gives CDR1 SGHKS, CDR2 YYEKEE (reference sequence). This CDR3 comprises 17 residues. The J gene is TRBJ1-1, the V gene TRBV5-5; 7 bases align to TRBD1. The sequence was collected from a woman in her 70s with COVID-19, enrolled during active disease. The material sequenced was peripheral blood. CDR3 region: CASSLESFNRGRTEAFF. The CDR3 DNA sequence: TGTGCCAGCAGCTTGGAGAGCTTTAACAGGGGTAGGACTGAAGCTTTCTTT.